This T cell receptor (beta chain) comes out of a study of identical twins. It was template switching that added a universal primer site, and there were unique molecular identifiers on the cDNA. TCRdb recomputed calls from the 5' RACE reads with MiXCR, one row per CDR3 protein. The sample carries about 730,000 distinct CDR3 sequences, 21% recorded once. Trimming took 5 bases from V and 10 from J; bases not matched to a gene: 8. The CDR3 sequence is 13 residues long. In addition, the sample was reused for a study of T cells expressing NK-cell markers.

The clonotype was recovered from a young woman in good health. Sequenced sample: PBMCs. The V call is TRBV12-3 or TRBV12-4, the J call TRBJ2-5; 9 nucleotides line up with TRBD1. DNA for the CDR3: TGTGCCAGCAGTCGAGAGACAGGGGGGAACCAGTACTTC. Protein: CASSRETGGNQYF.